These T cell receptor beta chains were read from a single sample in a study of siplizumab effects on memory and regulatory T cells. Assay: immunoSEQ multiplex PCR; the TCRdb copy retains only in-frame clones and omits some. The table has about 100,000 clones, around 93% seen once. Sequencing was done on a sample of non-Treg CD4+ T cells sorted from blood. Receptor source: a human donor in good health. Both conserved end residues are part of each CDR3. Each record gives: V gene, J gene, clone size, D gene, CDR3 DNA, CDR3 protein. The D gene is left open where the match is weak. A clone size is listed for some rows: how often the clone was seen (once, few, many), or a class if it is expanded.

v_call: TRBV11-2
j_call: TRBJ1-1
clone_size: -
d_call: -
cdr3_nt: TGTGCCAGCAGCTTAGAACGGGGGGCAGAGGCTTTCTTT
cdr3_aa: CASSLERGAEAFF

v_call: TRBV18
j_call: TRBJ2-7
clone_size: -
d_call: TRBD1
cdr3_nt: TGTGCCAGCTCACCACCAGAAGGACAGGGATCCTACGAGCAGTACTTC
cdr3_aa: CASSPPEGQGSYEQYF

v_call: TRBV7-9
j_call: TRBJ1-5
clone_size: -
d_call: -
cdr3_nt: TGTGCCAGCAGCGGTGCCCAGGGTTACAATCAGCCCCAGCATTTT
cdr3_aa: CASSGAQGYNQPQHF

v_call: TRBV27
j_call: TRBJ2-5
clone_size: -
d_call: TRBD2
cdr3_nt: TGTGCCAGCCCTCGACTAGCGTTGGAATGGGAGACCCAGTACTTC
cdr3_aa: CASPRLALEWETQYF

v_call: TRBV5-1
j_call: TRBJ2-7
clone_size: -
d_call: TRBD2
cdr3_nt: TGCGCCAGCAGCTTGGCCAGCAGGGAGGGCGAGCAGTACTTC
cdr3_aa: CASSLASREGEQYF

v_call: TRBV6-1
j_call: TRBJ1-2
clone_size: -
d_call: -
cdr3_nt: TGTGCCAGCAGTGACAGGGCCCCTGGCTACACCTTC
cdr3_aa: CASSDRAPGYTF

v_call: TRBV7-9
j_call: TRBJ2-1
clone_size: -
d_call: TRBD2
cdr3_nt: TGTGCCAGCAGCTTAAGAAGCGGGAGGGCCTACAATGAGCAGTTCTTC
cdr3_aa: CASSLRSGRAYNEQFF

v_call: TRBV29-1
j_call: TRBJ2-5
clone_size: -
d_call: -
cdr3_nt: TGCAGCGTTATTGTTACAGATCAAGAGACCCAGTACTTC
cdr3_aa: CSVIVTDQETQYF

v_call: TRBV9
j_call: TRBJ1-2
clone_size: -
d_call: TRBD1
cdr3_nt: TGTGCCAGCAGCCATCAAAGGGACAGGGGAGCTGGCTACACCTTC
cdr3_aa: CASSHQRDRGAGYTF

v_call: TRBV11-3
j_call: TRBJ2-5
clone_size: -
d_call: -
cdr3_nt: TGTGCCAGCAGCTCTAATCAAGAGACCCAGTACTTC
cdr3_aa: CASSSNQETQYF

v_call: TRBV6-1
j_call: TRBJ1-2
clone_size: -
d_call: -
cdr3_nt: TGTGCCAGCAGTGTCCTACAGGGAAACTATGGCTACACCTTC
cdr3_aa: CASSVLQGNYGYTF

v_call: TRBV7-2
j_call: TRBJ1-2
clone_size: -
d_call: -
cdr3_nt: TGTGCCAGCAGCTTAGCTCCGGGGGGGGCCAAAAGCTATGGCTACACCTTC
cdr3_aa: CASSLAPGGAKSYGYTF

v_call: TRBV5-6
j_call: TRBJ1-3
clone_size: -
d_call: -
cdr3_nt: TGTGCCAGCAACGCATTCCACTCTGGAAACACCATATATTTT
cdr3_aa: CASNAFHSGNTIYF

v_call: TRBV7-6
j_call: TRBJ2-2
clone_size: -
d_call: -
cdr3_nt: TGTGCCAGCAGCGCTGCTGCCGGGGAGCTGTTTTTT
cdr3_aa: CASSAAAGELFF

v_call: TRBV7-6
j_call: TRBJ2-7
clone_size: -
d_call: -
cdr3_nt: TGTGCCAGCAGCTTAGCGGCAGACAGCTCCTACGAGCAGTACTTC
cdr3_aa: CASSLAADSSYEQYF

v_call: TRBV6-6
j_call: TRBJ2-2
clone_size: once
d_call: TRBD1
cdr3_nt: TGTGCCAGCAATTATCCGGGACAGGCCTCGTTTGAGCTGTTTTTT
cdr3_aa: CASNYPGQASFELFF

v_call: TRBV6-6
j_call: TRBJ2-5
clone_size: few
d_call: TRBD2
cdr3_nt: TGTGCCAGCAGTCCACTAGCGGGAAGGGTCGGGACCCAGTACTTC
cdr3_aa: CASSPLAGRVGTQYF

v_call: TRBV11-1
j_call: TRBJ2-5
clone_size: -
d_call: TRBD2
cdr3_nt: TGTGCCAGCAGCTTACGTCTAGCGGGAGAGGTGACCCAGTACTTC
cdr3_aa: CASSLRLAGEVTQYF

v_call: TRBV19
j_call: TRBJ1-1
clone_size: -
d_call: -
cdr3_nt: TGTGCCAGTAGTATAGGGTCGGGGGCGCTAGCTTTCTTT
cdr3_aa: CASSIGSGALAFF

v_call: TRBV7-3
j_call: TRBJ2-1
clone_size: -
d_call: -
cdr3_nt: TGTGCCAGCAGCTTTGACCCCCAGGCGAGTGAGCAGTTCTTC
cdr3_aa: CASSFDPQASEQFF

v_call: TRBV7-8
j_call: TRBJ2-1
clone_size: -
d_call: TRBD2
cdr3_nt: TGTGCCAGCAGCCCCGGACTAGCGGGAGGGCGTGAGCAGTTCTTC
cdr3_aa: CASSPGLAGGREQFF

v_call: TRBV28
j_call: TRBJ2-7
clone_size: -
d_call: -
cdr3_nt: TGTGCCAGCTCTTTGGGGGTCCCCTCCTACGAGCAGTACTTC
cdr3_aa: CASSLGVPSYEQYF

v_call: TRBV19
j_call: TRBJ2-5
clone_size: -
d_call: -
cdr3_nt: TGTGCCAGTAGTATAGTTCACATACAACAGGGAGGGAGAAGAGAGACCCAGTACTTC
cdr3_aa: CASSIVHIQQGGRRETQYF

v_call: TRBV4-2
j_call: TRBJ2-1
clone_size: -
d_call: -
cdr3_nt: TGTGCCAGCAGCCAAGATGGAGGGTACAATGAGCAGTTCTTC
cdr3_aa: CASSQDGGYNEQFF

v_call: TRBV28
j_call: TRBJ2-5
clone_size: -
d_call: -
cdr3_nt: TGTGCCAGCAGTCGGCCAGGGGAACAGACCCAGTACTTC
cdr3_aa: CASSRPGEQTQYF

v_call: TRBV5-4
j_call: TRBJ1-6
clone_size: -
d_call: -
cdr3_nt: TGTGCCAGCAGCTTACAATCGGGTAATAATTCACCCCTCCACTTT
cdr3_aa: CASSLQSGNNSPLHF

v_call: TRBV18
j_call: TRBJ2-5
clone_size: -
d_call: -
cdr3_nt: TGTGCCAGCTCACCCAGGGCTCGGCAAGAGACCCAGTACTTC
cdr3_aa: CASSPRARQETQYF

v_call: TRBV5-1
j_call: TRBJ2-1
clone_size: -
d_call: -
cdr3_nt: TGCGCCAGCCACGAGGGGCATGAGCAGTTCTTC
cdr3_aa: CASHEGHEQFF

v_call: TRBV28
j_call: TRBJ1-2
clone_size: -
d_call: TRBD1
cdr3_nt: TGTGCCAGCAGCCAGGGAGGGTTTGGGACAGGGGACGCTCTCAACTATGGCTACACCTTC
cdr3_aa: CASSQGGFGTGDALNYGYTF

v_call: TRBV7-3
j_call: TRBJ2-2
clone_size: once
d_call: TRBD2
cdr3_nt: TGTGCCAGCAGCTCGGGGACTAGCGGGAGGTCGTTTCACACCGGGGAGCTGTTTTTT
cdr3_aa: CASSSGTSGRSFHTGELFF

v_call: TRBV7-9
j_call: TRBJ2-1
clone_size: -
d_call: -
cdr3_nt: TGTGCCAGCAGCTTATTTCTCTCCCCTGAGCAGTTCTTC
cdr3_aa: CASSLFLSPEQFF

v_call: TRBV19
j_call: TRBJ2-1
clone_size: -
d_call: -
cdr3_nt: TGTGCCAGTAGACTCGGGGGGCCCTCCTACAATGAGCAGTTCTTC
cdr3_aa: CASRLGGPSYNEQFF

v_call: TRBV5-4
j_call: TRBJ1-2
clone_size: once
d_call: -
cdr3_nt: TGTGCCAGCAGCTTGGCCGGGGGAGTTAAGAGTGGCTACACCTTC
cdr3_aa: CASSLAGGVKSGYTF

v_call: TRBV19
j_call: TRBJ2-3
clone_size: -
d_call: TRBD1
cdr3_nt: TGTGCCAGTAGTAAGCATTCCGGACAGGGGGGGTCAGATACGCAGTATTTT
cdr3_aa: CASSKHSGQGGSDTQYF

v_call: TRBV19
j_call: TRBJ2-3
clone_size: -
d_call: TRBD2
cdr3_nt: TGTGCCAGTAGTACGTCTAGCGGGAGTCGAAGTGATACGCAGTATTTT
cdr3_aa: CASSTSSGSRSDTQYF

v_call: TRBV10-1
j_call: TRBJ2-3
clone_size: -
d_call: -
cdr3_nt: TGCGCCAGCAGTGAGTCGAAACAGATCACAGATACGCAGTATTTT
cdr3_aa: CASSESKQITDTQYF

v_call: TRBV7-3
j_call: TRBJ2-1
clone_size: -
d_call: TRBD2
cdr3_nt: TGTGCCAGCAGATTAACACTAGCGGGAGTCCATGAGCAGTTCTTC
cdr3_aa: CASRLTLAGVHEQFF

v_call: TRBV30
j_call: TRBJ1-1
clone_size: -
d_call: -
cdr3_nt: TGTGCCTGGAGTCCCGGGCCGAACACTGAAGCTTTCTTT
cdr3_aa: CAWSPGPNTEAFF

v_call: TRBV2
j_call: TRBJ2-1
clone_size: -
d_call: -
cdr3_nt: TGTGCCAGCAGTTTCGGACGAGATGAGCAGTTCTTC
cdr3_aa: CASSFGRDEQFF

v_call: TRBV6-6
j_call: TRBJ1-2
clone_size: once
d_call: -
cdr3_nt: TGTGCCAGCAGTCGATCACTGGGGTCAGGCTACACCTTC
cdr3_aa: CASSRSLGSGYTF

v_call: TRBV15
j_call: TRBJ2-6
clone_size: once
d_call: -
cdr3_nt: TGTGCCACCAGCTTGGGTGCGACAGTCCCTGGGGCCAACGTCCTGACTTTC
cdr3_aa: CATSLGATVPGANVLTF

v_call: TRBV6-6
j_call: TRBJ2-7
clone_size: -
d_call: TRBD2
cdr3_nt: TGTGCCAGCAGAGCGGGACTAGCGGATTCCTACGAGCAGTACTTC
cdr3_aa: CASRAGLADSYEQYF

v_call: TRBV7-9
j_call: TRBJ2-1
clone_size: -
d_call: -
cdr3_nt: TGTGCCAGCAGCTTAGCGAACGGGCGGGGTGAGCAGTTCTTC
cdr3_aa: CASSLANGRGEQFF

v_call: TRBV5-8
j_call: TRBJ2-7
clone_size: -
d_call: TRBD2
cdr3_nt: TGTGCCAGCAGCGCCGGACTAGCGGGAGGGTTGGTTGACGAGCAGTACTTC
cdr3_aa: CASSAGLAGGLVDEQYF

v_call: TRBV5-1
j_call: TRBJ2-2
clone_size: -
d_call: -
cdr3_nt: TGCGCCAGCAGCTTGTATGGGGGGTCACAAGCCGGGGAGCTGTTTTTT
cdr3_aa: CASSLYGGSQAGELFF

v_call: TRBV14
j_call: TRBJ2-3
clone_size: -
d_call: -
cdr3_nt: TGTGCCAGCAGCCCCTACACAGATACGCAGTATTTT
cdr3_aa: CASSPYTDTQYF

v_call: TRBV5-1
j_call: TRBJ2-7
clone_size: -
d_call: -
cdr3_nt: TGCGCCAGCAGGGAGATGGGACTTGAGATAGGCCACGAGCAGTACTTC
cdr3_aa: CASREMGLEIGHEQYF

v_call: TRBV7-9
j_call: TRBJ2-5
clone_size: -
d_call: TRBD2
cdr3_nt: TGTGCCAGCAGCCGACGGGGGGTACCAGGAGAGACCCAGTACTTC
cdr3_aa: CASSRRGVPGETQYF

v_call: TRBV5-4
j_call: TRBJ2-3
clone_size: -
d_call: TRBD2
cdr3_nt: TGTGCCAGCAGCGTTAGCGGGAGGGCCGGGGGAGATACGCAGTATTTT
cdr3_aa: CASSVSGRAGGDTQYF

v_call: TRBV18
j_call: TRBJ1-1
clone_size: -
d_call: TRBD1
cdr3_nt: TGTGCCAGCTCACCACCGGGACAGAACATTAAAGCTTTCTTT
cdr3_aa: CASSPPGQNIKAFF

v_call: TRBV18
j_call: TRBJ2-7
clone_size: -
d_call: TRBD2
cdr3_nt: TGTGCCAGCTCACCCGGACTAGCTTCCTACGAGCAGTACTTC
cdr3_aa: CASSPGLASYEQYF

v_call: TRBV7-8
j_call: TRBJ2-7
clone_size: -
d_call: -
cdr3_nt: TGTGCCAGCAGCGTTCCGGGACGGACAGTCTACGAGCAGTACTTC
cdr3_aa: CASSVPGRTVYEQYF

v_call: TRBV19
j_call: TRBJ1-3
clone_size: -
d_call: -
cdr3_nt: TGTGCCAGTATTGATTCTACTGGAAACACCATATATTTT
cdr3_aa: CASIDSTGNTIYF